This TCR beta chain was observed in a study of T cells expressing NK-cell markers. TCRdb reprocessed the 5' RACE reads; each CDR3 protein has one entry and no DNA is given. Across 350,000 to 450,000 distinct CDR3 sequences, the top ten clones capture around 5.2% of the sample. Sequencing was done on a sample of blood T cells: a sorted CD56 or NKG2C T cell subset, CD4+ or CD8+ T cells, or bulk PBMC T cells (not recorded which). The TCR sequence derives from a man between 18 and 69 years old in good health.

CDR3 loop: CASSLGGASNTEAFF. The chain uses TRBV12-3 or TRBV12-4 and TRBJ1-1; TCRdb's D call, TRBD1, is unchecked because there is no DNA. CDR3 size: 15 residues.